What follows is one TCR beta chain and its context. Antigen: not known. Measured with immunoSEQ multiplex PCR; TCRdb has only the in-frame clones, and not every one. The sample has 70,000 to 80,000 clones, just under 95% seen once. This entry is derived from a study of cytomegalovirus exposure and HLA in healthy donors. Study-wide points: TCR beta chains numbering some 150 were designated cytomegalovirus-associated. For cytomegalovirus status, the classifier reportedly gave diagnoses with high specificity and sensitivity. Across donors, most TCRs were seen rarely, yet some public ones were widespread.

Trimming left V 5 bases short and J 4 bases short, with 15 bases between. The CDR3 covers 16 residues. Germline CDR1 SGHAT, CDR2 FQDESV (reference sequence). This receptor was identified in a young woman in good health and CMV-seropositive. The sequencing sample was made of PBMCs. This chain joins TRBV11-1 and TRBJ1-6, with a tentative D call TRBD1 (5 bases). The DNA of the CDR3 is TGTGCCAGCAGCCTCCAGGGTCTTGCGTATAATTCACCCCTCCACTTT. Its translation is CASSLQGLAYNSPLHF.